What follows is one TCR beta chain and its context. The target antigen is unknown. The donors were part of the validation cohort of 120 subjects. That cohort was separate from the first cohort, which comprised 500 to 850 subjects. The sample belongs to a study of cytomegalovirus exposure and HLA in healthy donors. Study observations and caveats: First-cohort TCR clusters tended to co-occur in the 130 or so validation repertoires, a later analysis found. Researchers counted roughly 150 TCR beta chains as cytomegalovirus-associated. CMV antigen specificity was confirmed in vitro for a few CMV-associated chains.

Germline V lookup: CDR1 LNHNV, CDR2 YYDKDF (reference sequence). Trimming removed 1 base from V and 2 bases from J, with 11 bases in between. CDR3 length: 15 residues. The repertoire was sequenced with immunoSEQ multiplex PCR; TCRdb's copy has only in-frame clones and lacks some. The table shows 90,000 or so clones, with roughly 97% occurring only once. This clonotype was obtained from a man between 18 and 35 years old in good health and CMV-seronegative. The sample consisted of PBMCs. The genes are TRBV15 and TRBJ2-5, with D maybe TRBD1 (6 bases). The CDR3 DNA reads TGTGCCACCAGCAGAGGGACAGCAAAACAAGAGACCCAGTACTTC. As protein: CATSRGTAKQETQYF.